These 32 T cell receptor beta chains originate from one sample sequenced in a study of cytomegalovirus exposure and HLA in healthy donors. Assay: immunoSEQ multiplex PCR; the TCRdb copy retains only in-frame clones and omits some. The sample holds about 110,000 clones, about 88% seen once. Sequencing was carried out using PBMCs. Receptor source: a woman aged 18-29 years in good health and CMV-seropositive.

This clone came up a few times. The chain couples TRBV2 to TRBJ1-5, with 10 bases that match TRBD1. The CDR3 length is 14 residues. Germline V gene lookup returns CDR1 SNHLY and CDR2 FYNNEI. The CDR3 coding sequence is TGTGCTTGCAATCCGGGACAGGGGATTCAGCCCCAGCATTTT. Its protein is CACNPGQGIQPQHF.

This clone was found once. The rearrangement uses TRBV19 and TRBJ1-2; D ambiguous. Between the trimmed V and J ends, which lost 2 bases and 3 bases, there was a span of 7 bases. CDR1 and CDR2 from the germline V gene are LNHDA and SQIVND (reference sequence). This CDR3 spans 13 amino acids. The CDR3 region has the DNA TGTGCCAGTAGTATACCCGGGGACTATGGCTACACCTTC. This gives the protein CASSIPGDYGYTF.

CDR3 sequence: CASSYSWRREQYF. In DNA, the CDR3 is TGTGCCAGCAGTTACTCCTGGAGACGCGAGCAGTACTTC. The chain is built from TRBV6-5 and TRBJ2-7; D ambiguous. Between the trimmed V and J ends, which lost 0 bases and 6 bases, there was a span of 9 bases. The CDR3 totals 13 residues. Germline V CDR1 and CDR2: MNHEY, SVGAGI.

The rearrangement links TRBV6-5 to TRBJ2-1; TRBD2 might be the D (6 bases). Deletions cut 5 bases from V and 4 bases from J, with 9 bases between. The CDR3 has 13 residues. CDR1 and CDR2 from the germline V gene are MNHEY and SVGAGI. This chain's CDR3 is CASSGREYNEQFF. The CDR3 DNA follows: TGTGCCAGCAGTGGCCGGGAGTACAATGAGCAGTTCTTC.

The chain uses TRBV7-9 and TRBJ2-2, with TRBD2 as a possible D gene (6 bases). Germline V gene data show CDR1 as SEHNR and CDR2 as FQNEAQ (reference sequence). V lost 5 bases, J lost 4 bases, and 11 bases lay in between. The CDR3 has 14 residues. The CDR3 sequence is CASSPFGGTGELFF. Written as DNA, the CDR3 is TGTGCCAGCAGCCCCTTCGGGGGCACCGGGGAGCTGTTTTTT.

This sequence joins TRBV15 and TRBJ1-1; no clear D. V shed 11 bases and J shed 3 bases, with 22 bases lying between them. The CDR3 totals 15 residues. Looked up from germline, CDR1 is LNHNV and CDR2 is YYDKDF (reference sequence). The CDR3 DNA reads TGTGCCGCCGGCGGGAGGCCGGGAAAGGACACTGAAGCTTTCTTT. Encoded protein: CAAGGRPGKDTEAFF.

The chain carries TRBV7-9 and TRBJ1-2; 10 bases line up with TRBD1. Germline lookup yields CDR1 SEHNR and CDR2 FQNEAQ (reference sequence). This CDR3 has 15 residues. V shed 1 base and J 3 bases; nucleotides not matched to a gene: 2. In DNA, the CDR3 is TGTGCCAGCAGCTTAGAGGGACAGGGGTACTATGGCTACACCTTC. This gives the protein CASSLEGQGYYGYTF.

This chain connects TRBV6-5 to TRBJ1-6; D uncertain. Germline CDR1 reads MNHEY; CDR2 reads SVGAGI. The CDR3 totals 15 residues. The ends were cut back, 7 bases at V and 3 bases at J, with 13 bases in the middle. The CDR3 protein is CASTRGPVYNSPLHF. The CDR3 DNA sequence: TGTGCCAGCACCCGAGGGCCAGTCTATAATTCACCCCTCCACTTT.

The chain joins TRBV27 to TRBJ2-6; D gene ambiguous. Trimming removed 3 bases at V and 1 base at J, with 4 bases between. CDR1 and CDR2 (germline): MNHEY, SMNVEV (reference sequence). This CDR3 has 14 residues. CDR3: CASSFSSGANVLTF. Written as DNA, the CDR3 is TGTGCCAGCAGTTTCTCTTCTGGGGCCAACGTCCTGACTTTC.

This chain uses TRBV11-2 with TRBJ2-5; the D gene is possibly TRBD1 (5 bases). The germline gives CDR1 SGHAT, CDR2 FQNNGV. The V and J ends lost 9 bases and 5 bases respectively, with 10 bases between them. This CDR3 has 11 residues. The CDR3 here is CASGRAETQYF. In nucleotides, the CDR3 is TGTGCCAGTGGCAGGGCCGAGACCCAGTACTTC.

The rearrangement links TRBV4-3 to TRBJ2-5; a weak D match, TRBD1 (6 bases). V was trimmed by 4 bases and J by 3 bases, leaving 12 bases between them. This CDR3 comprises 14 residues. The germline V gene encodes CDR1 LGHNA and CDR2 YSLEER. The CDR3 reads CASSPNGQKETQYF. CDR3 nucleotides: TGCGCCAGCAGCCCGAATGGACAGAAAGAGACCCAGTACTTC.

The chain couples TRBV7-9 to TRBJ2-1, with 7 nucleotides matching TRBD2. The trim removed 5 bases at V and 4 bases at J, leaving 11 bases unmatched. Per germline, CDR1 SEHNR and CDR2 FQNEAQ (reference sequence). The CDR3 runs 16 residues. CDR3 sequence (DNA): TGTGCCAGCAGCCCCAGACTAGCCAGTAAATACAATGAGCAGTTCTTC. This encodes CASSPRLASKYNEQFF.

The rearrangement uses TRBV2 and TRBJ2-3; D unresolved. Germline-derived CDR1 and CDR2 are SNHLY and FYNNEI. This CDR3 spans 17 amino acids. The V end lost 0 bases, the J end lost 2 bases, and 15 bases lay between the germline ends. The CDR3 region has the DNA TGTGCCAGCAGTGAAGCTGGCGGATCCAGTTCCACAGATACGCAGTATTTT. It translates to CASSEAGGSSSTDTQYF.

The chain links TRBV2 to TRBJ1-2; D possibly corresponds to TRBD1 (6 bases). Between the trimmed V and J ends, which lost 1 base and 5 bases, there was a span of 14 bases. Germline CDR1 is SNHLY and CDR2 is FYNNEI. The CDR3 contains 15 residues. The CDR3 region has the DNA TGTGCCAGCAGTGAAGGGGGGACACGGTATTATGGCTACACCTTC. Translating gives CASSEGGTRYYGYTF.

The chain recombines TRBV6-5 with TRBJ2-3; D is perhaps TRBD2 (5 bases). In germline, CDR1 is MNHEY, CDR2 SVGAGI. The CDR3 contains 16 residues. Trimming stripped 0 bases from V and 1 base from J, with 11 bases between. Here the CDR3 reads CASSYSSGRGTDTQYF. Written as DNA, the CDR3 is TGTGCCAGCAGTTACTCCTCGGGGAGAGGCACAGATACGCAGTATTTT.

This clone was observed a few times. J is TRBJ1-2 and V is TRBV7-9, with 7 nucleotides matching TRBD1. CDR1 is SEHNR and CDR2 is FQNEAQ in the germline V gene (reference sequence). V lost 5 bases and J lost 3; bases outside the gene matches: 6. This CDR3 comprises 14 residues. The CDR3 reads CASSNGQDDYGYTF. The CDR3 bases are TGTGCCAGCAGCAATGGACAGGACGACTATGGCTACACCTTC.

The J gene is TRBJ2-7, the V gene TRBV5-5; D not certain. The V end was cut by 0 bases, the J end by 3 bases, with 13 bases between. The CDR3 length is 15 residues. Per germline, CDR1 SGHKS and CDR2 YYEKEE (reference sequence). CDR3 DNA: TGTGCCAGCAGCTTGGTTCGCACAGTTGGCTACGAGCAGTACTTC. This translates into CASSLVRTVGYEQYF.

This chain connects TRBV9 to TRBJ2-5; 9 nucleotides agree with TRBD2. J was trimmed by 4 bases and V by 1 base; bases with no gene match: 8. Germline values: CDR1 SGDLS, CDR2 YYNGEE. This CDR3 spans 16 amino acids. The CDR3, as DNA: TGTGCCAGCAGCGTATCGCTAGCGGGGTTGGGAGAGACCCAGTACTTC. Protein product: CASSVSLAGLGETQYF.

The chain couples TRBV18 to TRBJ1-4, with D tentatively TRBD1 (6 bases). From germline, CDR1 is KGHSH and CDR2 LQKENI. This CDR3 region has 14 residues. V gave up 5 bases and J gave up 5 bases, with 12 bases separating them. The CDR3 sequence is CASSDYGGNEKLFF. The CDR3, as DNA: TGTGCCAGCTCAGACTATGGGGGCAATGAAAAACTGTTTTTT.

With respect to this clone: This CDR3 is also generated by other DNA sequences in the sample. CDR3 region: CASSLDRGGETQYF. In nucleotides, the CDR3 is TGCGCCAGCAGTCTGGACAGGGGTGGGGAGACCCAGTACTTC. The rearrangement joins TRBV5-1 to TRBJ2-5, with TRBD1 identical over 9 bases. Germline V gene lookup returns CDR1 SGHRS and CDR2 YFSETQ. The V gene end was trimmed by 5 bases and the J gene end by 5 bases; junction bases not matched to a gene: 7. CDR3 length: 14 amino acids.

V is TRBV6-4 and J is TRBJ2-2, with D tentatively TRBD1 (6 bases). This CDR3 comprises 19 residues. Per germline, CDR1 MRHNA and CDR2 SNTAGT. The V end lost 0 bases, the J end lost 5 bases, and 22 bases lay between the germline ends. CDR3 in DNA: TGTGCCAGCAGTGACTCGATCCTCGTTGACCATAGGGGGACCGGGGAGCTGTTTTTT. Its translation: CASSDSILVDHRGTGELFF.

This clone was observed a single time. The chain is built from TRBV25-1 and TRBJ2-1; 10 nucleotides align to TRBD2. Germline lookup yields CDR1 MGHDK and CDR2 SYGVNS. Trimming took 7 bases from V and 7 from J; bases not matched to a gene: 13. The CDR3 sequence is 16 residues long. CDR3 amino acids: CASIPNGLAVANEQFF. The CDR3 DNA is TGTGCCAGCATTCCTAACGGACTAGCGGTCGCGAATGAGCAGTTCTTC. Looking up the rest from reference TRBV25-1 and TRBJ2-1 gives the full variable domain: EADIYQTPRYLVIGTGKKITLECSQTMGHDKMYWYQQDPGMELHLIHYSYGVNSTEKGDLSSESTVSRIRTEHFPLTLESARPSHTSQYLCASIPNGLAVANEQFFGPGTRLTVL.

The V and J genes are TRBV15 and TRBJ1-5; 11 bases align to TRBD1. The CDR3 runs to 16 residues. Germline lookup yields CDR1 LNHNV and CDR2 YYDKDF (reference sequence). The junction had 2 bases not matched to a gene; V was cut back by 0 bases and J by 4 bases. CDR3 DNA sequence: TGTGCCACCAGCAGAGAGGGGACAGGGGGGAATCAGCCCCAGCATTTT. Translating gives CATSREGTGGNQPQHF.

This sequence joins TRBV7-7 and TRBJ2-2; 7 bases line up with TRBD1. The length of the CDR3 is 16 residues. The junction had 10 bases not matched to a gene; V was cut back by 5 bases and J by 4 bases. Per the germline V gene, CDR1 is SSHAT and CDR2 is FNYEAQ (reference sequence). The CDR3 sequence is CASSPQSTGTTGELFF. The CDR3 nucleotides read TGTGCCAGCAGCCCCCAGTCGACAGGGACCACCGGGGAGCTGTTTTTT. The whole variable domain, filled in from reference TRBV7-7 and TRBJ2-2, reads GAGVSQSPRYKVTKRGQDVTLRCDPISSHATLYWYQQALGQGPEFLTYFNYEAQPDKSGLPSDRFSAERPEGSISTLTIQRTEQRDSAMYRCASSPQSTGTTGELFFGEGSRLTVL.

The J gene is TRBJ2-2, the V gene TRBV7-9, with TRBD2 matching over 10 bases. CDR3 size: 17 residues. Germline CDR1 SEHNR, CDR2 FQNEAQ (reference sequence). Trimming at V came to 4 bases and at J to 1 base, leaving 6 bases not matched to a gene. The CDR3: CASSSLRTSGNTGELFF. CDR3 DNA: TGTGCCAGCAGCTCGTTGAGGACTAGCGGGAACACCGGGGAGCTGTTTTTT. The full variable domain, in which reference TRBV7-9 and TRBJ2-2 provide the parts outside the CDR3, is DTGVSQNPRHKITKRGQNVTFRCDPISEHNRLYWYRQTLGQGPEFLTYFQNEAQLEKSRLLSDRFSAERPKGSFSTLEIQRTEQGDSAMYLCASSSLRTSGNTGELFFGEGSRLTVL.

This chain links TRBV9 with TRBJ1-2; maybe TRBD1 (5 bases). The V end was cut by 5 bases, the J end by 3 bases, with 11 bases between. The CDR3 length is 13 residues. Germline-derived CDR1 and CDR2 are SGDLS and YYNGEE. CDR3 bases: TGTGCCAGCAGGGGGGGTCCAGACTATGGCTACACCTTC. Encoded protein: CASRGGPDYGYTF.

The chain combines TRBV6-6 with TRBJ1-1; D gene ambiguous. The CDR3 runs to 12 residues. With 6 bases removed from V and 8 bases from J, the gap between germline ends came to 13 bases. Germline V gene sequence: CDR1 MNHNY, CDR2 SVGAGI (reference sequence). The CDR3 reads CASSFGLKEAFF. The CDR3, as DNA: TGTGCCAGCAGCTTTGGACTAAAAGAAGCTTTCTTT.

The chain carries TRBV4-1 and TRBJ2-1; TRBD1 matches at 9 bases. Germline assignment: CDR1 MGHRA and CDR2 YSYEKL. The J segment lost 4 bases and the V segment lost 4 bases, leaving 8 bases of the junction unmatched. CDR3 length: 16 amino acids. The CDR3 protein is CASSPQPGQGYNEQFF. Written as DNA, the CDR3 is TGCGCCAGCAGCCCCCAGCCGGGACAGGGTTACAATGAGCAGTTCTTC.

V and J are TRBV28 and TRBJ2-1; unclear D gene. Trimming removed 6 bases from V and 7 bases from J, with 7 bases in between. The CDR3 runs 11 residues. The germline V gene has CDR1 MDHEN and CDR2 SYDVKM. CDR3 in DNA: TGTGCCAGCAGCCCTAGTAATGAGCAGTTCTTC. This gives the protein CASSPSNEQFF.

The gene calls are TRBV28 and TRBJ1-5, with TRBD1 matching over 8 bases. This CDR3 spans 13 amino acids. Germline V lookup: CDR1 MDHEN, CDR2 SYDVKM. J was trimmed by 11 bases and V by 7 bases; bases with no gene match: 10. The CDR3, as DNA: TGTGCCAGCACCAAAGGACAGGGAATGGCCCAGCATTTT. Translation gives CASTKGQGMAQHF.

CDR3 bases: TGCGCCTCGGGTCGAGCTTTCTTT. Translated, it gives CASGRAFF. The chain recombines TRBV4-1 with TRBJ1-1; D unresolved. Trimming stripped 11 bases from V and 10 bases from J, with 8 bases between. Germline lookup yields CDR1 MGHRA and CDR2 YSYEKL. CDR3 length: 8 amino acids.

The sample holds a few counts of this clone. The V call is TRBV7-9, the J call TRBJ1-2, with 8 bases fitting TRBD1. V was clipped by 2 bases and J by 9 bases; unmatched bases: 11. The germline V gene has CDR1 SEHNR and CDR2 FQNEAQ (reference sequence). The CDR3 is made up of 15 amino acids. CDR3 nucleotide sequence: TGTGCCAGCAGCTTAATGGGCAGGGGGCCGAATAGCTACACCTTC. Encoded protein: CASSLMGRGPNSYTF.